This TCR beta chain comes out of a study of T cells expressing NK-cell markers. Per germline, CDR1 SGHVS and CDR2 FNYEAQ. This CDR3 has 13 residues. From the 5' RACE reads, TCRdb lists one entry per CDR3 protein and no DNA. The table lists about half a million distinct CDR3 sequences, with 1.4% in the top ten. Sequencing was done on a sample of blood T cells: a sorted CD56 or NKG2C T cell subset, CD4+ or CD8+ T cells, or bulk PBMC T cells (not recorded which). The source of this sequence is a woman aged 45-60 years in good health. This chain links TRBV7-6 with TRBJ2-5. CDR3 protein: CASSLADKETQYF.